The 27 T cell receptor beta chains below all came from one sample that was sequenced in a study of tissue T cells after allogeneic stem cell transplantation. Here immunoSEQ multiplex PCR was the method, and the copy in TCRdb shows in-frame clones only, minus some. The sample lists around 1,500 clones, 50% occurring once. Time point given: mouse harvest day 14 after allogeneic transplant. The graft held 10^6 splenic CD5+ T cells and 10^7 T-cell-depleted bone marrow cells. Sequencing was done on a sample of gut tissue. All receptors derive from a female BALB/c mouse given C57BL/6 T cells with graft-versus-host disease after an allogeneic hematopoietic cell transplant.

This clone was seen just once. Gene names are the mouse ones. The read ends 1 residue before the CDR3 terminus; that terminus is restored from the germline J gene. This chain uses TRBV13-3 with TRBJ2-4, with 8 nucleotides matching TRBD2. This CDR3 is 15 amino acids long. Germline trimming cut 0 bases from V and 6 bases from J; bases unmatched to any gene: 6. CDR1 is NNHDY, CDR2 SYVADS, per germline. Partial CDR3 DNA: TGTGCCAGCAGTGATGAGCTGGGGGGAGTGAACACCTTGTAC. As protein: CASSDELGGVNTLY. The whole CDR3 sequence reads CASSDELGGVNTLYF.

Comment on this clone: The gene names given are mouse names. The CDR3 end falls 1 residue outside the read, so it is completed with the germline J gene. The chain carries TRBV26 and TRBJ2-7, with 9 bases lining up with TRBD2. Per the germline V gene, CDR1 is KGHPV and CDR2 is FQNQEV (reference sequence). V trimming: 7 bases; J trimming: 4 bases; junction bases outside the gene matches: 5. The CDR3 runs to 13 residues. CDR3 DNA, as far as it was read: TGTGCCAGCACCCTCGACTGGGGGTATGAACAGTAC. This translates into CASTLDWGYEQY. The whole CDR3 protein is CASTLDWGYEQYF.

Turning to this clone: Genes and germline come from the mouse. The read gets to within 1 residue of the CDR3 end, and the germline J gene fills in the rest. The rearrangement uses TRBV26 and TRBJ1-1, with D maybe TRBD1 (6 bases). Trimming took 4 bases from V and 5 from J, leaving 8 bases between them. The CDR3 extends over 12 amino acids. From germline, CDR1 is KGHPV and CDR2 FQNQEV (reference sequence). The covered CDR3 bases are TGTGCCAGCAGTCCCGGGACAACAGAAGTCTTC. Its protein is CASSPGTTEVF. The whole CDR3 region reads CASSPGTTEVFF.

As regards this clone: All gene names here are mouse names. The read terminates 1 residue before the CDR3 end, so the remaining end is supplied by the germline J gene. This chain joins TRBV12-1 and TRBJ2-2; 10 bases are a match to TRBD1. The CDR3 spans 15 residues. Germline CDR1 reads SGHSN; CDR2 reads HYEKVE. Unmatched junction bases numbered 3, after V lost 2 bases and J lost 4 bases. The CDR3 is CASSPTGGGTGQLYF. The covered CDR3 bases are TGTGCCAGCTCTCCGACAGGGGGCGGCACCGGGCAGCTCTAC.

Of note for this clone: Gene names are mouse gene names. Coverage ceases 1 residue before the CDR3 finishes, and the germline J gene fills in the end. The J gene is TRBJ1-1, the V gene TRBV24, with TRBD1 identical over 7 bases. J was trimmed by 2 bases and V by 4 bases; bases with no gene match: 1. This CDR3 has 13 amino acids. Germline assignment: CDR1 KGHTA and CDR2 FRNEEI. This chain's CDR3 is CASSHRGNTEVFF. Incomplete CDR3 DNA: TGTGCCAGCAGTCACAGGGGCAACACAGAAGTCTTC.

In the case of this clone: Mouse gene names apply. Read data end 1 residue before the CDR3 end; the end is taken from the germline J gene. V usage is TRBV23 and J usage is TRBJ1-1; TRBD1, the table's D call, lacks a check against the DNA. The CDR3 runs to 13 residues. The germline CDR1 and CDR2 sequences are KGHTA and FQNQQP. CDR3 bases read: TGCTCCAGCAGTCGGCAGGCAAACACAGAAGTCTTC. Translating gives CSSSRQANTEVF. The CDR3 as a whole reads CSSSRQANTEVFF.

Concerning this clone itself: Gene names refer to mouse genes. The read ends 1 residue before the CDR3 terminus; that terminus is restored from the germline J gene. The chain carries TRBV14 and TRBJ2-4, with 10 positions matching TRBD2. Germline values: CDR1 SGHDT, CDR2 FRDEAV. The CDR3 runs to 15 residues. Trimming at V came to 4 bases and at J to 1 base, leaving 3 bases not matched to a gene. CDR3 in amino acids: CASSRLGGGQNTLYF. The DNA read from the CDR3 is TGTGCCAGCAGTCGACTGGGGGGAGGTCAAAACACCTTGTAC.

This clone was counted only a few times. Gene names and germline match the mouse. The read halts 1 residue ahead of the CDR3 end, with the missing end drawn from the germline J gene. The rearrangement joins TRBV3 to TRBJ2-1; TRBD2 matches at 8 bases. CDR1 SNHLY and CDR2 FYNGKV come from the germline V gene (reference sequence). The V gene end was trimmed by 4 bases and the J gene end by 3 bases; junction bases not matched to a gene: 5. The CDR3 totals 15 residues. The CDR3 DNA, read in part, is TGTGCCAGCAGCTCCGGACTGGGCCTCTATGCTGAGCAGTTC. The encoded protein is CASSSGLGLYAEQF. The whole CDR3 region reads CASSSGLGLYAEQFF.

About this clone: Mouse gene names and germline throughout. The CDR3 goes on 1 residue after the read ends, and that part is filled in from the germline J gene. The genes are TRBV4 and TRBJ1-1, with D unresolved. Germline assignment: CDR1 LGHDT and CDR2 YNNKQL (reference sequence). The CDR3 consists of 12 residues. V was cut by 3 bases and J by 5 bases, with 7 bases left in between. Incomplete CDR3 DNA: TGTGCCAGCAGCTATCAAAAAACAGAAGTCTTC. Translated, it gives CASSYQKTEVF. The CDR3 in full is CASSYQKTEVFF.

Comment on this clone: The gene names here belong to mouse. The CDR3 DNA, read in part, is TGTGCCAGCAGCTCACAGGGGGCAGGGGAACAGTAC. Translation gives CASSSQGAGEQY. The CDR3 in its entirety is CASSSQGAGEQYF. The chain has TRBV3 and TRBJ2-7, with TRBD1 matching over 9 bases. The read halts 1 residue ahead of the CDR3 end, with the missing end drawn from the germline J gene. Germline CDR1 SNHLY, CDR2 FYNGKV (reference sequence). The length of the CDR3 is 13 residues. V shed 4 bases and J 7 bases; nucleotides not matched to a gene: 5.

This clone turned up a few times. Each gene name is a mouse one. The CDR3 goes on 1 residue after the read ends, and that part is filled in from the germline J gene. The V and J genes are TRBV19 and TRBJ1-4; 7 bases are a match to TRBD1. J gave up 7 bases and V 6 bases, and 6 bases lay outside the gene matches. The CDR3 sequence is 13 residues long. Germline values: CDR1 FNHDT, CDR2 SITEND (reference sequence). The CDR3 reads CASNDRVGERLFF. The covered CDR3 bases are TGTGCCAGCAATGACAGGGTAGGCGAAAGATTATTT.

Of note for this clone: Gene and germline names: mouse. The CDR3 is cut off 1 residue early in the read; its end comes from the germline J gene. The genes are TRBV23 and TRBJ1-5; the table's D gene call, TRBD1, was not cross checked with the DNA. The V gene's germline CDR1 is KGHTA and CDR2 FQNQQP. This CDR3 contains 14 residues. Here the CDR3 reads CSSSHHTGGQAPLF. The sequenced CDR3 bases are TGCTCCAGCAGTCACCATACAGGGGGCCAGGCTCCGCTT.

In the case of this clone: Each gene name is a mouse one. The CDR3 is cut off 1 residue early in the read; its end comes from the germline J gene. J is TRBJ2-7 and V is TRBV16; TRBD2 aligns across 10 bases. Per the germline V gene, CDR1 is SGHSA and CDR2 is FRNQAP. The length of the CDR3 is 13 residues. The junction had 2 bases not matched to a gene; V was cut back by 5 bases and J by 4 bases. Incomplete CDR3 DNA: TGTGCAAGCAGCCAGGGACTGGGGTATGAACAGTAC. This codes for CASSQGLGYEQY. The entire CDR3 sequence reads CASSQGLGYEQYF.

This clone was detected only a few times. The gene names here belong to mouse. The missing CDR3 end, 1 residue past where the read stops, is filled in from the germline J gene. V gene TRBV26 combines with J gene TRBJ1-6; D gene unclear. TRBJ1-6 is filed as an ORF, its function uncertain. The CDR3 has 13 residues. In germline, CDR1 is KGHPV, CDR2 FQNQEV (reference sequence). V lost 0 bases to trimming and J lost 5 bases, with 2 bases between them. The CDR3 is CASSLSNNSPLYF. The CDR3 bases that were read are TGTGCCAGCAGTCTGTCCAATAATTCGCCCCTCTAC.

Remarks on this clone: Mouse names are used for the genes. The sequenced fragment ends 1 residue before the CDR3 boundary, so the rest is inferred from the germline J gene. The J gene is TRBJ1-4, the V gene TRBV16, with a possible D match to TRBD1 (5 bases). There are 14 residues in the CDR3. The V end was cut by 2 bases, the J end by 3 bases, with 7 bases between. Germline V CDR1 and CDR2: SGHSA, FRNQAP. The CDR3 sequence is CASSLQGTNERLFF. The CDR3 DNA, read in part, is TGTGCAAGCAGCTTACAGGGAACCAACGAAAGATTATTT. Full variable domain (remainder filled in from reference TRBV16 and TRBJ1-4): NAGVIQTPRHKVTGKGQEATLWCEPISGHSAVFWYRQTIVQGLEFLTYFRNQAPIDDSGMPKERFSAQMPNQSHSTLKIQSTQPQDSAVYLCASSLQGTNERLFFGHGTKLSVL.

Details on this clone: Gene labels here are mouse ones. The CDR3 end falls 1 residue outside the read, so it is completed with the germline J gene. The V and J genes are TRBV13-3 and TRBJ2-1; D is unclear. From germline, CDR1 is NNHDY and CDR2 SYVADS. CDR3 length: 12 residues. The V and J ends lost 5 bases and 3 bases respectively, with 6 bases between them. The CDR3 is CASSPPYAEQFF. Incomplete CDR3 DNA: TGTGCCAGCAGCCCCCCCTATGCTGAGCAGTTC.

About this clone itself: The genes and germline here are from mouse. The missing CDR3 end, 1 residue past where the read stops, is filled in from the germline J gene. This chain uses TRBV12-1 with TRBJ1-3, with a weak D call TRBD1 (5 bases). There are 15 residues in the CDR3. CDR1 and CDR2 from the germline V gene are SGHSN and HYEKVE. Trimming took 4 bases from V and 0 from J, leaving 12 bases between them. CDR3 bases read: TGTGCCAGCTCCCCGCGGGGGAATTCTGGAAATACGCTCTAT. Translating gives CASSPRGNSGNTLY. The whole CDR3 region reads CASSPRGNSGNTLYF.

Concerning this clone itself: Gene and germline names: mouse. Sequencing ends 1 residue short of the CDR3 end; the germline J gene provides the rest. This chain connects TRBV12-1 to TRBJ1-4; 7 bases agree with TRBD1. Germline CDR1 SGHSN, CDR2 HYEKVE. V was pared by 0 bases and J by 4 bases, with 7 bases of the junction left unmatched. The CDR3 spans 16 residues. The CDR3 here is CASSLVQGVVNERLFF. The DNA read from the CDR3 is TGTGCCAGCTCTCTCGTCCAGGGGGTGGTCAACGAAAGATTATTT.

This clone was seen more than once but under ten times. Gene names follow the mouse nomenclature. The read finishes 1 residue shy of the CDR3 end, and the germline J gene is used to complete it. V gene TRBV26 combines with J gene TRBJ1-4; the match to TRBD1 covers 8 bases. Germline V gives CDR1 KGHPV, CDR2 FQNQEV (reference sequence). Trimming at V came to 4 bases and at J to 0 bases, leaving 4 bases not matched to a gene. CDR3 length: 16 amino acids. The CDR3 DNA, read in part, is TGTGCCAGCAGTCCCGGACAGGGCCTTTCCAACGAAAGATTATTT. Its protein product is CASSPGQGLSNERLF. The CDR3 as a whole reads CASSPGQGLSNERLFF.

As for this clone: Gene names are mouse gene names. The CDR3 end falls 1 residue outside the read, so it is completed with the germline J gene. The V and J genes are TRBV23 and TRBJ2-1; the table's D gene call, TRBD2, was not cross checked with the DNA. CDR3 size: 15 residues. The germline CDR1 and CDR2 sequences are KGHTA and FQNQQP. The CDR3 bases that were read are TGCTCCAGCAGTCAAAGGGACTGGGGGGTTGCTGAGCAGTTC. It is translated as CSSSQRDWGVAEQF. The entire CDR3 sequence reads CSSSQRDWGVAEQFF.

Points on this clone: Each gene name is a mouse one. The CDR3 loop reads CASSIRGGDTGQLYF. Incomplete CDR3 DNA: TGTGCCAGCAGTATAAGAGGGGGCGACACCGGGCAGCTCTAC. This sequence joins TRBV19 and TRBJ2-2; D might be TRBD1 (7 bases). The observed sequence ends 1 residue before the CDR3 terminus, with the missing tail filled in from the germline J gene. Between the trimmed V and J ends, which lost 1 base and 3 bases, there was a span of 10 bases. The CDR3 spans 15 residues. Germline V CDR1 and CDR2: FNHDT, SITEND (reference sequence).

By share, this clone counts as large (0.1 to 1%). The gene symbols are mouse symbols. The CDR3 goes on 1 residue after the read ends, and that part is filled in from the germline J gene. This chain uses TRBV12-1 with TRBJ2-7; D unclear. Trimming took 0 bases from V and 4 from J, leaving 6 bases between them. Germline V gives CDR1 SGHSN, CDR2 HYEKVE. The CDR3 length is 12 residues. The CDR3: CASSLDYYEQYF. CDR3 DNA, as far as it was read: TGTGCCAGCTCTCTCGACTATTATGAACAGTAC.

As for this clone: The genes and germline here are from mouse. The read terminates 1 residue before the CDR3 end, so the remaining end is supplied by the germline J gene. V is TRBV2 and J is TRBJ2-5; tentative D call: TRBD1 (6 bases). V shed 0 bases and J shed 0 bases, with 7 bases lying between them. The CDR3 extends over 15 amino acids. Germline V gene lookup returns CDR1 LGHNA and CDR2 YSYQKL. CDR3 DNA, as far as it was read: TGTGCCAGCAGCCAAGATAGGGGGAACCAAGACACCCAGTAC. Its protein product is CASSQDRGNQDTQY. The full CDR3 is CASSQDRGNQDTQYF.

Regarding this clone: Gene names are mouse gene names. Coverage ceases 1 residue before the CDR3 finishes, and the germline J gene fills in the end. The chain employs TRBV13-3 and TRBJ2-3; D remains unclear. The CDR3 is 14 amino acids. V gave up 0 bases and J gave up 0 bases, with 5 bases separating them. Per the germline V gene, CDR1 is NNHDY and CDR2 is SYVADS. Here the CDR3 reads CASSDVGSAETLYF. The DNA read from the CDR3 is TGTGCCAGCAGTGATGTGGGTAGTGCAGAAACGCTGTAT.

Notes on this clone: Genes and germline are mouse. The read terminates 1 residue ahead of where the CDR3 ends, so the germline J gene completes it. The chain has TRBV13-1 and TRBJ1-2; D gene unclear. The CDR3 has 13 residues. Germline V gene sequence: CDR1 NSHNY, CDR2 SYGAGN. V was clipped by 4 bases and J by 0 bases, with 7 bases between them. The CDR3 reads CASSSDPNSDYTF. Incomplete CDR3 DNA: TGTGCCAGCAGTTCTGATCCAAACTCCGACTACACC.

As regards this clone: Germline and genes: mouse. The CDR3 protein is CAWSLGTISNERLFF. The covered CDR3 bases are TGTGCCTGGAGTCTCGGGACAATTTCCAACGAAAGATTATTT. This chain uses TRBV31 with TRBJ1-4, with D possibly being TRBD1 (6 bases). The CDR3 is cut off 1 residue early in the read; its end comes from the germline J gene. The CDR3 length is 15 residues. Germline V gene lookup returns CDR1 GKSSPN and CDR2 SITVG. V was trimmed by 0 bases and J by 0 bases, leaving 8 bases between them.

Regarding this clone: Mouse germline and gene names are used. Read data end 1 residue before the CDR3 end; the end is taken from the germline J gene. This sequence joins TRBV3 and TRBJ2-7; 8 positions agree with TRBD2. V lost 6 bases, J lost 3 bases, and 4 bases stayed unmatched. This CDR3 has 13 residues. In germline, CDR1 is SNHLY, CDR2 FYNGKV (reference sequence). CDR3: CASRSDWGYEQYF. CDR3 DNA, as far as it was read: TGTGCCAGCAGGTCCGACTGGGGCTATGAACAGTAC.